Below, 3 T cell receptor beta chains from the same sample are listed, as sequenced in a study of cytomegalovirus exposure and HLA in healthy donors. The PCR ran on 60 Vbeta and 13 Jbeta primers. Sequenced by immunoSEQ multiplex PCR; TCRdb stores in-frame clones only, minus some. The data contain 160,000 or so clones, about 80% of them seen just once; the ten biggest clones take up 9.5% to 10%. Sample: PBMCs. These receptors all stem from a man in his late teens or twenties in good health and CMV-seropositive.

The chain has TRBV5-6 and TRBJ2-7; maybe TRBD2 (6 bases). The CDR3 has 14 amino acids. Germline V gene lookup returns CDR1 SGHDT and CDR2 YYEEEE. V was clipped by 7 bases and J by 2 bases, with 16 bases between them. The CDR3 region has the DNA TGTGCCAGCCATGTACCGGGACTTGCCTACGAGCAGTACTTC. Residues: CASHVPGLAYEQYF.

This rearrangement joins TRBV28 to TRBJ2-5; D might be TRBD2 (6 bases). This CDR3 is built from 13 residues. Trimming removed 6 bases at V and 3 bases at J, with 11 bases between. Germline loops: CDR1 MDHEN, CDR2 SYDVKM. This CDR3 is CASSGTLEETQYF. The DNA of the CDR3 is TGTGCCAGCAGCGGGACTCTTGAAGAGACCCAGTACTTC.

This clone has a handful of counts. The J gene is TRBJ2-7, the V gene TRBV28, with TRBD2 as a possible D gene (5 bases). The CDR3 is 13 residues long. In germline, CDR1 is MDHEN, CDR2 SYDVKM. Trimming cost V 7 bases and J 6 bases, with 16 bases left between them. This chain's CDR3 is CASTPPGIGEQYF. The DNA for the CDR3 is TGTGCCAGCACCCCCCCCGGGATCGGCGAGCAGTACTTC.